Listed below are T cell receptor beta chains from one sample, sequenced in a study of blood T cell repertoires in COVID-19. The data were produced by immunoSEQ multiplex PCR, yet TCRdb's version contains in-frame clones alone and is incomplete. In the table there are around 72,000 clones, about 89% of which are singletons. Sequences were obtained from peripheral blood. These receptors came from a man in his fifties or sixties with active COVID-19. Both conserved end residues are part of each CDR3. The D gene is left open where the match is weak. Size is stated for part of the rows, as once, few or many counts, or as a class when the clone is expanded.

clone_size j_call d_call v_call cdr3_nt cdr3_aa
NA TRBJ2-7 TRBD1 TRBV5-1 TGCGCCAGCAGCTTGGCCCCGGGACAGGGGATTCTCGAGCAGTACTTC CASSLAPGQGILEQYF
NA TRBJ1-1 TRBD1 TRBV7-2 TGTGCCAGCAGTTACACAGGGGGCGGAACTGAAGCTTTCTTT CASSYTGGGTEAFF
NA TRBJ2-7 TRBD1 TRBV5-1 TGCGCCAGCAGAACCGGGGACAGGGTGTACGAGCAGTACTTC CASRTGDRVYEQYF
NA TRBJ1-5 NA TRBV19 TGTGCCAGTACCCGTCGGGACACGGTGGGGCAGCCCCAGCATTTT CASTRRDTVGQPQHF
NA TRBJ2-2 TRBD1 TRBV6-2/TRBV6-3 TGTGCCAGCAGTCTACTCGACAGGGGGCGCTCAACCGGGGAGCTGTTTTTT CASSLLDRGRSTGELFF
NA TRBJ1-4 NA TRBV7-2 TGTGCCAGCAGCTTGGACAGAGATGAAAAACTGTTTTTT CASSLDRDEKLFF
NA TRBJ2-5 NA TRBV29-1 TGCAGCGTTGAAGGGTTAGGGCATGGGGCTCGGGAGACCCAGTACTTC CSVEGLGHGARETQYF
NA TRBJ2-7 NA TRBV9 TGTGCCAGCAGCGGAGGGACTTCGACTCTCTGGGGGGAGCAGTACTTC CASSGGTSTLWGEQYF
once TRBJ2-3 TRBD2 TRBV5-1 TGCGCCAGCAGCTTGGATGGGGGGCTAGCGGGGTTCACAGATACGCAGTATTTT CASSLDGGLAGFTDTQYF
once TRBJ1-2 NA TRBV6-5 TGTGCCAGCAGTTACTCGTCTTACAATGGCTACACCTTC CASSYSSYNGYTF
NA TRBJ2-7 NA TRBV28 TGTGCCAGCAGTTTGGGCCACCCCTACGAGCAGTACTTC CASSLGHPYEQYF
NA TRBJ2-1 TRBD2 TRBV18 TGTGCCAGCTCCCCGGTTGGGGGGGGGTACAATGAGCAGTTCTTC CASSPVGGGYNEQFF
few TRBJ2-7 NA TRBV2 TGTGCCAGCACACTAGACCCTATCTTTACGGAGCAGTACTTC CASTLDPIFTEQYF
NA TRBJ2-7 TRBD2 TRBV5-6 TGTGCCAGCAGCTTGGGGCTAGCGGGACCTTACGAGCAGTACTTC CASSLGLAGPYEQYF
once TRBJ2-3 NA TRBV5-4 TGTGCCAGCAGCTTGGGTAGCAGTTTACCTAGCACAGATACGCAGTATTTT CASSLGSSLPSTDTQYF
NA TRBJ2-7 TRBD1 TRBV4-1 TGCGCCAGCAGCCAAGGGGAGGGACAGGGGTCCTACGAGCAGTACTTC CASSQGEGQGSYEQYF
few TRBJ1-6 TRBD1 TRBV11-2 TGTGCCAGCAGCCGGGGAACAGGGGGCGGTTCACCCCTCCACTTT CASSRGTGGGSPLHF
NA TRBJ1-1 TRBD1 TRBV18 TGTGCCAGCTCACCCATGACAGGGGAGGTCACTGAAGCTTTCTTT CASSPMTGEVTEAFF
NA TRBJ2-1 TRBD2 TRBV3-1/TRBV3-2 TGTGCCAGCAGTAGGCTAGCGGACGACAATGAGCAGTTCTTC CASSRLADDNEQFF
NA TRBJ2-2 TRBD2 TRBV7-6 TGTGCCAGCAGCTTGTGGCAGGGAGGGGACACCGGGGAGCTGTTTTTT CASSLWQGGDTGELFF
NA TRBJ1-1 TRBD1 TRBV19 TGTGCCCCCACAGGGGCGCAGGGAAGGAGGTTTAGCGCTGAAGCTTTCTTT CAPTGAQGRRFSAEAFF
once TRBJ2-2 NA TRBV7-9 TGTGCCAGCCCGACAGGAGCGAACACCGGGGAGCTGTTTTTT CASPTGANTGELFF
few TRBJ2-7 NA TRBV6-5 TGTGCCAGCAGTTATGGAGGGAGTGTCGACGAGCAGTACTTC CASSYGGSVDEQYF
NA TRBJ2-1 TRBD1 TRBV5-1 TGCGCCAGCAGCTTGGAACCTCCGGGACAGGGAAAGGATGAGCAGTTCTTC CASSLEPPGQGKDEQFF
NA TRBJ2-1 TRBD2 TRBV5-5 TGTGCCAGCAGCCCCGGGACTAGCGGGAGGGCCTTGGGTGAGCAGTTCTTC CASSPGTSGRALGEQFF
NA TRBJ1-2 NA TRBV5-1 TGCGCCAGCAGCTTAGGACCCCCAGGGGAGAATGGCTACACCTTC CASSLGPPGENGYTF
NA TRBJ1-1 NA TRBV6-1 TGTGCCAGCAGTGAACTCGGACAGTTAACTGAAGCTTTCTTT CASSELGQLTEAFF
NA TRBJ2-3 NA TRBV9 TGTGCCAGCAGCCCCCCGTCCGGGGGAGATACGCAGTATTTT CASSPPSGGDTQYF
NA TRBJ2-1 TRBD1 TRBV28 TGTGCCAGCAGTTTAAGGGGGCTTAATGAGCAGTTCTTC CASSLRGLNEQFF
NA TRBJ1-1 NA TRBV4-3 TGCGCCAGCAGCCAAGATCCCAGCGGACTCTCCGCCGGGAACACTGAAGCTTTCTTT CASSQDPSGLSAGNTEAFF
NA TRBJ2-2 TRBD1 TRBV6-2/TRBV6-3 TGTGCCAGCAGTCCCGGACAGGGGTACAACACCGGGGAGCTGTTTTTT CASSPGQGYNTGELFF
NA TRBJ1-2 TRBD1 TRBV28 TGTGCCAGCAGTTTATCCGGGACAGGGGTTTGGGGCTACACCTTC CASSLSGTGVWGYTF
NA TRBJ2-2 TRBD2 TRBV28 TGTGCCAGTAGACCGACTAGCGGAAACACCGGGGAGCTGTTTTTT CASRPTSGNTGELFF
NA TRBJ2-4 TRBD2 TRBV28 TGTGCCAGCAGTTTACCTCCGGGAGGGGCGGGTTACATTCAGTACTTC CASSLPPGGAGYIQYF
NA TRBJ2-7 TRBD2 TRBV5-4 TGTGCCAGCAGCCCTCGGGGCGGGAGGGCCTACGAGCAGTACTTC CASSPRGGRAYEQYF
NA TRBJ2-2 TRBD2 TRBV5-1 TGCGCCAGCAGCTTGGCCGGGACTATACTCACCGGGGAGCTGTTTTTT CASSLAGTILTGELFF
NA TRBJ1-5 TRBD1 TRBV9 TGTGCCAGCAGCGCGGGACAGGGGGTTGATCAGCCCCAGCATTTT CASSAGQGVDQPQHF
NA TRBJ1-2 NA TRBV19 TGTGCCAGTAGTATTCGGGCGGGGCAAGTTAACTATGGCTACACCTTC CASSIRAGQVNYGYTF
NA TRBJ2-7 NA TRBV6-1 TGTGCCAGCAGTGGAGCGGAGGCAACCTCCTACGAGCAGTACTTC CASSGAEATSYEQYF